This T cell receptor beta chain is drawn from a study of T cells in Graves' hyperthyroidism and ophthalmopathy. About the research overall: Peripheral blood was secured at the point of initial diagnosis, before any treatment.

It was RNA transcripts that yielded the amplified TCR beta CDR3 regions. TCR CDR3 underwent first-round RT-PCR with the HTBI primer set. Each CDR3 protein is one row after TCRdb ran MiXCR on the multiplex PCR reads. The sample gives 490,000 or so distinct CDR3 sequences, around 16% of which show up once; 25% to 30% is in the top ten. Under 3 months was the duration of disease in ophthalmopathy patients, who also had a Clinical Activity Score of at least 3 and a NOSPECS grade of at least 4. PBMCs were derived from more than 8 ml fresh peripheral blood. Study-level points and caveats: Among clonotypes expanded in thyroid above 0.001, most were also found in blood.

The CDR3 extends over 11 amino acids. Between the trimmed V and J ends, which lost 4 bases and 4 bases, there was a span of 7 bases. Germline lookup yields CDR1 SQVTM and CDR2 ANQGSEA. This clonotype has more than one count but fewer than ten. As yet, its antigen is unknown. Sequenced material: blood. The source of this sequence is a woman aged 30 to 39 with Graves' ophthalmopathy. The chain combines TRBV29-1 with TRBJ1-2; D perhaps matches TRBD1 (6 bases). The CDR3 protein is CSVGRGYGYTF. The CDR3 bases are TGCAGCGTTGGCAGGGGCTATGGCTACACCTTC.